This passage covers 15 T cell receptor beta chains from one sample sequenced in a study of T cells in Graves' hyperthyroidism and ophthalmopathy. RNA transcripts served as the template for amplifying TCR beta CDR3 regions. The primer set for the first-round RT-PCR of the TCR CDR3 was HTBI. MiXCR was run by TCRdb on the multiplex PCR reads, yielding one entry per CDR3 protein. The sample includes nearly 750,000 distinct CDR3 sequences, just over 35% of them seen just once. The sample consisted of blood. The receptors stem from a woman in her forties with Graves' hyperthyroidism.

In nucleotides, the CDR3 is TGCAGCGTTGTGGTTGCGTTTGATACGCAGTATTTT. Translating it yields CSVVVAFDTQYF. This chain connects TRBV29-1 to TRBJ2-3; no reliable D call. V was clipped by 4 bases and J by 6 bases, with 11 bases between them. The CDR3 totals 12 residues. Germline CDR1 and CDR2: SQVTM and ANQGSEA.

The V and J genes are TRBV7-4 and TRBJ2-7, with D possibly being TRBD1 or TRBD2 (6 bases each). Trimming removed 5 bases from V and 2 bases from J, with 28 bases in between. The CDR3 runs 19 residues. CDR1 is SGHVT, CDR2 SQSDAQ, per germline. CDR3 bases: TGTGCCAGCAGCCCGATCGAAGATTGGCGGGACACCTCCACCTACGAGCAGTACTTC. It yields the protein CASSPIEDWRDTSTYEQYF. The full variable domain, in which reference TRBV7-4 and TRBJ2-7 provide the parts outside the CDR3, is GAGVSQSPRYKVAKRGRDVALRCDSISGHVTLYWYRQTLGQGSEVLTYSQSDAQRDKSGRPSGRFSAERPERSVSTLKIQRTEQGDSAVYLCASSPIEDWRDTSTYEQYFGPGTRLTVT.

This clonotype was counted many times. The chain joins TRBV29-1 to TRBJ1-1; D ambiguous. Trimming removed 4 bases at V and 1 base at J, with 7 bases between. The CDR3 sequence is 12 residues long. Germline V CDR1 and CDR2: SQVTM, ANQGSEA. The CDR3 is CSVARENTEAFF. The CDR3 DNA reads TGCAGCGTTGCGAGGGAGAACACTGAAGCTTTCTTT.

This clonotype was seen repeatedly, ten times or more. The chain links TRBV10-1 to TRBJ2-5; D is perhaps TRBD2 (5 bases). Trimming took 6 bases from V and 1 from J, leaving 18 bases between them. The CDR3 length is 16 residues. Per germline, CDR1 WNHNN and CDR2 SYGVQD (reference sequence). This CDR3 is CASRGPVSGFQETQYF. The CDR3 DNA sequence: TGCGCCAGCAGAGGACCAGTTTCGGGATTCCAAGAGACCCAGTACTTC.

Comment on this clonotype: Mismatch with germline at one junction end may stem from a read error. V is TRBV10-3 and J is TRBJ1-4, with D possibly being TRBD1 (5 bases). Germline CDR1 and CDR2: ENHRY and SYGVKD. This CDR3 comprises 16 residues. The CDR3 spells CASSYSKTAPLEKLFF. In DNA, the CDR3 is TGTGCCAGCAGTTACTCGAAGACAGCCCCTTTGGAAAAACTGTTTTTT.

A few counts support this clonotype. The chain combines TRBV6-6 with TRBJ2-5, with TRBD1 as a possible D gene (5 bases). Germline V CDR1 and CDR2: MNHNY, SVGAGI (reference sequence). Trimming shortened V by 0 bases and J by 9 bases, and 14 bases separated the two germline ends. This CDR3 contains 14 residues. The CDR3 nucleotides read TGTGCCAGCAGTTACTCCCCGTCCCAAGGGGCCCAGTACTTC. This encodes CASSYSPSQGAQYF.

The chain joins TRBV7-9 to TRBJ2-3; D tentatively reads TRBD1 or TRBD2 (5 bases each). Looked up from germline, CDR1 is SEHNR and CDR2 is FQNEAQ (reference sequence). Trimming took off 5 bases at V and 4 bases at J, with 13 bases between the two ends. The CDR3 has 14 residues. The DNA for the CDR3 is TGTGCCAGCAGCGTGACAGTGAGGGCAGATACGCAGTATTTT. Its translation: CASSVTVRADTQYF.

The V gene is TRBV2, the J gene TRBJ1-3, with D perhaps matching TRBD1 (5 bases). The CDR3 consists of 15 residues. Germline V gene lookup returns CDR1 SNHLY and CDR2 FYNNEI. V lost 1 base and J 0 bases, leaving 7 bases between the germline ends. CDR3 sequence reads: CASSEDQGSGNTIYF. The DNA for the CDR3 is TGTGCCAGCAGTGAAGATCAGGGCTCTGGAAACACCATATATTTT.

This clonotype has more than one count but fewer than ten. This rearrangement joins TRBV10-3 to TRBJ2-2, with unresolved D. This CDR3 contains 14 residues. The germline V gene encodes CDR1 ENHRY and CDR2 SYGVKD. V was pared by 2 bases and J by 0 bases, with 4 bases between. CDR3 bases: TGTGCCATCAGTGAGAAAGCGAACACCGGGGAGCTGTTTTTT. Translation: CAISEKANTGELFF.

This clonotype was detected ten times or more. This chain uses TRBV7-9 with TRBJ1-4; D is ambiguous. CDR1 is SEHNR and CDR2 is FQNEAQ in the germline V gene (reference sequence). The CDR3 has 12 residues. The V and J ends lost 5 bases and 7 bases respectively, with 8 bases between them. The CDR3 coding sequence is TGTGCCAGCAGCCCAATCGGTGAAAAACTGTTTTTT. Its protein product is CASSPIGEKLFF.

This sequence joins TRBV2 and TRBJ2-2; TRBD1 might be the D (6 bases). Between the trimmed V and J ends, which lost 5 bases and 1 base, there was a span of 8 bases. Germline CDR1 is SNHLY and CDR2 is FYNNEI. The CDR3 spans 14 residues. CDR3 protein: CASSPGVNTGELFF. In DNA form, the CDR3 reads TGTGCCAGCAGTCCAGGGGTGAACACCGGGGAGCTGTTTTTT.

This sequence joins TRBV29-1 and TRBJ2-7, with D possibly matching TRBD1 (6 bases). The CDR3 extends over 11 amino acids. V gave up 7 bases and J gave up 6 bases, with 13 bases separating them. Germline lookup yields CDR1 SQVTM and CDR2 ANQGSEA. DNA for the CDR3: TGCAGCGCCTACAGGGATGGCGAGCAGTACTTC. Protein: CSAYRDGEQYF.

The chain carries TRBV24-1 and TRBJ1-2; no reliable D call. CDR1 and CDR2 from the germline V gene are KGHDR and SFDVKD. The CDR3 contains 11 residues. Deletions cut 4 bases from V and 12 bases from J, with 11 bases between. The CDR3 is CATSDLSGNTF. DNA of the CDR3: TGTGCCACCAGTGACCTCTCTGGAAACACCTTC.

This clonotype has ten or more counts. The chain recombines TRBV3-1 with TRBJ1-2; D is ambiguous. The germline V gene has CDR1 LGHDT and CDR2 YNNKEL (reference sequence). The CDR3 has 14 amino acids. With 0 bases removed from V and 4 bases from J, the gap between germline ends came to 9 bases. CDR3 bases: TGTGCCAGCAGCCAAGACGGATCCCGCTATGGCTACACCTTC. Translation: CASSQDGSRYGYTF. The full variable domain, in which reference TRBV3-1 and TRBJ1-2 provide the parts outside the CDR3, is DTAVSQTPKYLVTQMGNDKSIKCEQNLGHDTMYWYKQDSKKFLKIMFSYNNKELIINETVPNRFSPKSPDKAHLNLHINSLELGDSAVYFCASSQDGSRYGYTFGSGTRLTVV.

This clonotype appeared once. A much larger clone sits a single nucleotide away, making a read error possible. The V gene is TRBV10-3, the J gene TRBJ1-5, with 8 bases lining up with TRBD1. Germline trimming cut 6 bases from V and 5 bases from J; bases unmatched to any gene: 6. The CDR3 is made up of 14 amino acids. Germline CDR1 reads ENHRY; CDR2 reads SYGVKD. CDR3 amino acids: CAIREGQADQPQHF. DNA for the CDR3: TGTGCCATCAGGGAGGGACAGGCTGATCAGCCCCAGCATTTT.